This TCR beta chain was identified during a study of T cell repertoires in cytomegalovirus infection (dated 2019 in TCRdb). At the level of the whole study: Alongside well-studied HLA-B-restricted epitopes, the peptide stimulations were aimed at recently identified HLA-C-restricted CMV epitopes, whose presentation resists viral immunomodulation. Donor HLA type was relevant to the analysis, as public TCR beta signatures indicated carriage of CMV infection together with the matching HLA type.

This clonotype showed up just a few times. Its recognized antigen is unknown. No base quality values were provided; no much bigger clone lies one nucleotide off. Results the study describes overall, beyond this receptor: In both this cohort and an independent cohort of a few hundred donors, the cumulative frequency of public TCR beta family members distinguished carriers of CMV infection plus the relevant HLA type. The ex vivo response was dominated by HLA-C-restricted CMV-specific TCR beta clonotypes, which also provided the single most frequent clonotype in two of eight donors.

Interpreted using the paper, the treatment or condition label stands for: in vitro stimulation with specific CMV peptide epitopes to enrich CMV-specific T cells. Sequencing was performed on an Illumina HiSeq 1500. TCRdb passed the public sequencing reads through fastp at Q25 and MiXCR, retaining productive beta sequences. Rows with one shared CDR3 protein collapse into an entry with the most common genes and DNA. This sample has under 50,000 distinct CDR3 sequences in its table, and roughly 20% of those were observed once. Jointly, the top ten make up 70% to 90% of the sample. This sequence was found in a human donor in good health (CMV status not recorded). Some clones in this sample may be carry-over from other donors' samples. Sequenced here: CD8+ T cells from cultured PBMCs, sampled from culture after CMV antigen stimulation.

The bases are TGTGCCAGCAGCCTTAGCGGGAGTTTCCACAATGAGCAGTTCTTC. Its product reads: CASSLSGSFHNEQFF. This receptor chain uses TRBV5-8 and TRBJ2-1; 9 central bases correspond to TRBD2. Trimmed from V: 4 bases; trimmed from J: 5 bases; junction bases lacking a gene match: 7. The CDR3 covers 15 residues, taking in both the cysteine and the phenylalanine. Only the CDR3 region is kept as DNA, spanning 45 bases read in frame from base 1. The germline V gene gives CDR1 as SGHTS and CDR2 as YDEGEE.